This T cell receptor beta chain was documented in a study of response to subunit inactivated influenza vaccine. The study's findings and limits: Authors proposed each seasonal influenza vaccination draws in few new T cells.

Comments on this clonotype: Antigen specificity is unknown.

TCRdb re-called the RT-PCR reads with MiXCR, one entry per CDR3 protein. The sample consists of about 610,000 distinct CDR3 sequences, approximately 14% of them appearing once. The V and J ends lost 0 bases and 8 bases respectively, with 14 bases between them. This CDR3 is 13 amino acids long. Germline V gene lookup returns CDR1 DFQATT and CDR2 SNEGSKA (reference sequence). The V call is TRBV20-1, the J call TRBJ2-7; TRBD1 might be the D (6 bases). The TCR sequence derives from a man aged 50 to 60 who received an inactivated influenza vaccine. The specimen comprised PBMCs from blood, sampled 11 to 12 days after vaccination. CDR3 sequence: CSARDGRQVQQYF. CDR3 coding DNA: TGCAGTGCTAGAGATGGGAGACAGGTCCAGCAGTACTTC.